Listed below are T cell receptor beta chains from one sample, sequenced in a study of T cell repertoires in cytomegalovirus infection. MiXCR, applied by TCRdb to the reads, yields one record per CDR3 protein. This sample has 500,000 or so distinct CDR3 sequences; approximately 15% occur once, and the top ten carry 20% to 30%. The sequencing sample was made of CD8+ T cells from PBMCs. The source of these receptors is a human donor in good health (CMV status not recorded). Some clones in this sample may be carry-over from other donors' samples. Both conserved end residues are part of each CDR3. The order of the fields is J gene, V gene, CDR3 protein.

>TRBJ1-4|TRBV6-4
CARVTSEKLFF
>TRBJ2-3|TRBV5-6
CASSPSLAGRKTDTQYF
>TRBJ1-1|TRBV14
CASSQARRGTEAFF
>TRBJ1-2|TRBV7-2
CASSLRKGDGYTF
>TRBJ2-1|TRBV7-8
CASSLAGLRLSNEQFF
>TRBJ2-7|TRBV28
CASSPSPAYSYEQYF
>TRBJ2-3|TRBV7-9
CATERYSTDTQYF
>TRBJ1-5|TRBV7-2
CASSPDLNQPQHF
>TRBJ1-2|TRBV7-2
CASSFLGASYGYTF
>TRBJ2-7|TRBV20-1
CSARDNTFMDGSYEQYF
>TRBJ2-2|TRBV6-5
CASSYSEGNTGELFF
>TRBJ1-2|TRBV14
CASSQDFGHPYTF
>TRBJ1-5|TRBV12-3/TRBV12-4
CASIRQGYNQPQHF
>TRBJ2-5|TRBV5-1
CASSGPGLAGDGETQYF